Each of the 20 T cell receptor beta chains below was sequenced from the same sample in a study of blood T cell repertoires in COVID-19. Generated by immunoSEQ multiplex PCR, the TCRdb table keeps only in-frame clones and is missing some. The sample consists of about 180,000 clones, over 80% of them appearing once. The source material was peripheral blood. These receptors originate from a woman aged 70-85 years with COVID-19, enrolled during active disease.

The chain is built from TRBV18 and TRBJ1-1; TRBD1 might be the D (6 bases). V lost 5 bases to trimming and J lost 5 bases, with 15 bases between them. Germline values: CDR1 KGHSH, CDR2 LQKENI. This CDR3 comprises 14 residues. Here the CDR3 DNA reads TGTGCCAGCTCAGACTATACAGGGAAGACTGAAGCTTTCTTT. Its protein product is CASSDYTGKTEAFF.

The chain recombines TRBV7-2 with TRBJ1-3; 9 positions agree with TRBD1. Germline V gene lookup returns CDR1 SGHTA and CDR2 FQGNSA. The length of the CDR3 is 16 residues. The V and J ends lost 3 bases and 0 bases, in that order; junction bases with no gene match: 3. This CDR3 reads CASSLDRGLSGNTIYF. DNA for the CDR3: TGTGCCAGCAGCTTGGACAGGGGTCTCTCTGGAAACACCATATATTTT. Full variable domain (outside the CDR3, taken from reference TRBV7-2 and TRBJ1-3): GAGVSQSPSNKVTEKGKDVELRCDPISGHTALYWYRQSLGQGLEFLIYFQGNSAPDKSGLPSDRFSAERTGGSVSTLTIQRTQQEDSAVYLCASSLDRGLSGNTIYFGEGSWLTVV.

This chain uses TRBV5-1 with TRBJ2-7; a weak D match, TRBD1 (5 bases). Germline CDR1 SGHRS, CDR2 YFSETQ. CDR3 size: 12 residues. V was pared by 2 bases and J by 3 bases, with 6 bases between. The CDR3 region is CASSFDSYEQYF. CDR3 in DNA: TGCGCCAGCAGCTTTGACAGCTACGAGCAGTACTTC.

This clone showed up just a few times. The rearrangement links TRBV10-1 to TRBJ1-4; D perhaps matches TRBD1 (5 bases). The germline V gene encodes CDR1 WNHNN and CDR2 SYGVQD (reference sequence). The CDR3 spans 18 residues. V was shortened by 6 bases and J by 6 bases, with 26 bases between the two germline ends. The CDR3: CASRCLRVGVDKDEKLFF. CDR3 coding DNA: TGCGCCAGCAGGTGCCTAAGGGTGGGCGTGGACAAGGATGAAAAACTGTTTTTT.

The J gene is TRBJ2-1, the V gene TRBV19, with 13 bases that match TRBD2. The CDR3 is 14 amino acids. V trimming: 7 bases; J trimming: 4 bases; junction bases outside the gene matches: 1. The V gene's germline CDR1 is LNHDA and CDR2 SQIVND (reference sequence). As DNA, the CDR3 is TGTGCCAGTAAACTAGCGGGGGGGTACAATGAGCAGTTCTTC. Translated: CASKLAGGYNEQFF.

V is TRBV5-1 and J is TRBJ2-3; 10 bases agree with TRBD1. The V gene's germline CDR1 is SGHRS and CDR2 YFSETQ. The ends lost 0 bases at V and 5 bases at J; junction bases unmatched: 3. The CDR3 runs 15 residues. Here the CDR3 reads CASSLGTGGGDTQYF. For the CDR3, the DNA is TGCGCCAGCAGCTTGGGGACAGGGGGTGGAGATACGCAGTATTTT.

The chain has TRBV27 and TRBJ2-7; the match to TRBD2 covers 11 bases. The J segment lost 5 bases and the V segment lost 7 bases, leaving 7 bases of the junction unmatched. Germline lookup yields CDR1 MNHEY and CDR2 SMNVEV (reference sequence). This CDR3 comprises 14 residues. CDR3 protein: CASTFSGRANEQYF. The CDR3 DNA follows: TGTGCCAGCACTTTTAGCGGGAGGGCGAACGAGCAGTACTTC.

The rearrangement joins TRBV27 to TRBJ1-2; TRBD1 might be the D (6 bases). V dropped 2 bases and J dropped 4 bases, with 20 bases sitting between them. This CDR3 comprises 17 residues. The germline CDR1 and CDR2 sequences are MNHEY and SMNVEV (reference sequence). The CDR3 DNA sequence: TGTGCCAGCAGTTTACGGGCGGGGGGGGCCTTTACCTATGGCTACACCTTC. Its protein product is CASSLRAGGAFTYGYTF.

The chain links TRBV12-3 or TRBV12-4 to TRBJ2-7; a possible D gene is TRBD1 (5 bases). V lost 5 bases and J 6 bases, leaving 11 bases between the germline ends. The CDR3 has 12 residues. The CDR3 coding sequence is TGTGCCAGCAGTCCACAGGTACCCGAGCAGTACTTC. Amino acids: CASSPQVPEQYF.

This rearrangement joins TRBV7-8 to TRBJ1-1, with D possibly being TRBD1 (5 bases). The V gene lost 6 bases and the J gene lost 6 bases, with 11 bases spanning the gap. The CDR3 extends over 12 amino acids. Germline-derived CDR1 and CDR2 are SGHVS and FQNEAQ. The CDR3 sequence is CASRGGGAEAFF. CDR3 bases: TGTGCCAGCAGGGGGGGAGGGGCTGAAGCTTTCTTT. The full variable domain, its missing parts supplied by reference TRBV7-8 and TRBJ1-1, is GAGVSQSPRYKVAKRGQDVALRCDPISGHVSLFWYQQALGQGPEFLTYFQNEAQLDKSGLPSDRFFAERPEGSVSTLKIQRTQQEDSAVYLCASRGGGAEAFFGQGTRLTVV.

The CDR3 DNA sequence: TGTGCCAGCAGTCTGGCGGAGGCCCGGGGGCAGTACTTC. Protein sequence: CASSLAEARGQYF. This chain links TRBV2 with TRBJ2-7; a weak D match, TRBD2 (5 bases). Germline CDR1 reads SNHLY; CDR2 reads FYNNEI. The CDR3 extends over 13 amino acids. Trimming took 5 bases from V and 9 from J, leaving 17 bases between them.

This clone has only one observation. The rearrangement joins TRBV4-1 to TRBJ1-2; D is possibly TRBD1 (6 bases). CDR1 and CDR2 from the germline V gene are MGHRA and YSYEKL. CDR3 length equals 15 residues. Deletions cut 0 bases from V and 4 bases from J, with 12 bases between. The CDR3 is CASSQDLQGFYGYTF. The CDR3 DNA follows: TGCGCCAGCAGCCAAGACTTACAGGGTTTCTATGGCTACACCTTC.

The chain joins TRBV11-2 to TRBJ1-5; tentatively, D is TRBD1 (6 bases). The ends were cut back, 3 bases at V and 7 bases at J, with 16 bases in the middle. This CDR3 has 15 amino acids. The V gene's germline CDR1 is SGHAT and CDR2 FQNNGV. The CDR3 loop is CASSLYSGVGQPQHF. As DNA, the CDR3 is TGTGCCAGCAGCTTGTATTCAGGGGTCGGGCAGCCCCAGCATTTT.

The chain uses TRBV6-5 and TRBJ1-6, with 7 positions matching TRBD1. The CDR3 totals 15 residues. Germline CDR1 is MNHEY and CDR2 is SVGAGI. With 7 bases clipped from V and 10 bases from J, the junction kept 13 bases outside the gene matches. This chain's CDR3 is CASMTTVGGLSPLHF. For the CDR3, the DNA is TGTGCCAGCATGACGACAGTAGGGGGCTTGTCACCCCTCCACTTT.

The chain couples TRBV28 to TRBJ2-2; tentative D call: TRBD2 (6 bases). Trimming stripped 8 bases from V and 6 bases from J, with 10 bases between. CDR1 and CDR2 from the germline V gene are MDHEN and SYDVKM. The CDR3 runs 12 residues. The CDR3, as DNA: TGTGCCAGCGGAGGGGAAGCCGGGGAGCTGTTTTTT. Protein product: CASGGEAGELFF.

The rearrangement uses TRBV2 and TRBJ2-2, with TRBD1 matching over 8 bases. From germline, CDR1 is SNHLY and CDR2 FYNNEI. The CDR3 extends over 16 amino acids. V dropped 2 bases and J dropped 4; count of bases not matched to a gene: 6. CDR3 DNA: TGTGCCAGCAGTGAAAGGAGGACAGGGACCACCGGGGAGCTGTTTTTT. Translated, it gives CASSERRTGTTGELFF.

This rearrangement joins TRBV3-1 (or the pseudogene TRBV3-2) to TRBJ2-5, with D perhaps matching TRBD2 (5 bases). V shed 0 bases and J shed 6 bases, with 20 bases lying between them. This CDR3 contains 17 residues. Germline V gene sequence: CDR1 LGHDT, CDR2 YNNKEL (reference sequence). The DNA for the CDR3 is TGTGCCAGCAGCCAAGAGATGGTGGAGGAGTTGAAAAAGACCCAGTACTTC. It specifies CASSQEMVEELKKTQYF.

This chain connects TRBV11-2 to TRBJ2-6; TRBD1 is a possible D gene (5 bases). Between the trimmed V and J ends, which lost 2 bases and 1 base, there was a span of 6 bases. CDR3 length: 15 amino acids. Germline V gene sequence: CDR1 SGHAT, CDR2 FQNNGV. The CDR3 region is CASSLQGSGANVLTF. For the CDR3, the DNA is TGTGCCAGCAGCTTACAGGGATCTGGGGCCAACGTCCTGACTTTC. Complete variable domain (other parts from reference TRBV11-2 and TRBJ2-6): EAGVAQSPRYKIIEKRQSVAFWCNPISGHATLYWYQQILGQGPKLLIQFQNNGVVDDSQLPKDRFSAERLKGVDSTLKIQPAKLEDSAVYLCASSLQGSGANVLTFGAGSRLTVL.

There are a few counts of this clone. V gene TRBV7-9 combines with J gene TRBJ2-3; TRBD2 might be the D (9 bases). Germline-derived CDR1 and CDR2 are SEHNR and FQNEAQ (reference sequence). Trimming shortened V by 6 bases and J by 0 bases, and 25 bases separated the two germline ends. This CDR3 contains 19 residues. The CDR3 sequence: CASSFLGTGGTSSTDTQYF. DNA of the CDR3: TGTGCCAGCAGTTTCCTGGGAACAGGGGGGACTAGCAGCACAGATACGCAGTATTTT. Full variable domain (remainder filled in from reference TRBV7-9 and TRBJ2-3): DTGVSQNPRHKITKRGQNVTFRCDPISEHNRLYWYRQTLGQGPEFLTYFQNEAQLEKSRLLSDRFSAERPKGSFSTLEIQRTEQGDSAMYLCASSFLGTGGTSSTDTQYFGPGTRLTVL.

This clone was seen ten or more times. The chain combines TRBV19 with TRBJ1-2, with D maybe TRBD1 (6 bases). The V end lost 9 bases, the J end lost 7 bases, and 12 bases lay between the germline ends. This CDR3 is built from 11 residues. The germline CDR1 and CDR2 sequences are LNHDA and SQIVND (reference sequence). The CDR3 DNA follows: TGTGCCAGCACAGGGTACGGTGGCTACACCTTC. Amino acid sequence: CASTGYGGYTF.